The 21 T cell receptor beta chains below were found in one sample sequenced in a study of Ad26.COV2.S vaccination and SARS-CoV-2 variants. Sample treatment: 15 to 20 received Ad26.COV2.S at low or high dose, single or two shots; several received placebo; per-sample allocation not given. Sampling was done on day 63 after the first vaccine or placebo injection. The repertoire was sequenced with immunoSEQ multiplex PCR; TCRdb's copy has only in-frame clones and lacks some. Among some 250,000 clones listed, 88% were seen once. Sequencing used peripheral blood, obtained in a trial of Ad26.COV2.S vaccine versus placebo. These receptors were obtained from a person aged 18-60 years who received the Ad26.COV2.S COVID-19 vaccine or a placebo.

The chain links TRBV27 to TRBJ2-7; TRBD1 agrees at 7 bases. The CDR3 totals 14 residues. Germline CDR1 MNHEY, CDR2 SMNVEV (reference sequence). Unmatched junction bases numbered 11, after V lost 6 bases and J lost 6 bases. The CDR3 sequence: CASRFHEDRAEQYF. CDR3 coding DNA: TGTGCCAGCAGATTTCACGAAGACAGGGCCGAGCAGTACTTC.

This sequence joins TRBV6-2 or TRBV6-3 and TRBJ2-3; D may be TRBD2 (6 bases). Germline CDR1 reads MNHEY; CDR2 reads SVGEGT. Trimming shortened V by 3 bases and J by 2 bases, and 18 bases separated the two germline ends. The CDR3 contains 17 residues. The CDR3 spells CASSYIGGALHTDTQYF. The CDR3, as DNA: TGTGCCAGCAGTTATATCGGCGGGGCCCTCCACACAGATACGCAGTATTTT.

The chain recombines TRBV5-1 with TRBJ1-1; D ambiguous. Trimming shortened V by 4 bases and J by 1 base, and 8 bases separated the two germline ends. The length of the CDR3 is 13 residues. The germline gives CDR1 SGHRS, CDR2 YFSETQ. The CDR3 bases are TGCGCCAGCAGCGTTACAAGGAACACTGAAGCTTTCTTT. It translates to CASSVTRNTEAFF.

This chain connects TRBV30 to TRBJ1-3, with 8 nucleotides matching TRBD1. V was pared by 5 bases and J by 3 bases, with 9 bases of the junction left unmatched. Looked up from germline, CDR1 is GTSNPN and CDR2 is SVGIG (reference sequence). CDR3 length: 15 residues. CDR3 region: CAWGQGEVRGNTIYF. Written as DNA, the CDR3 is TGTGCCTGGGGACAGGGAGAAGTACGTGGAAACACCATATATTTT.

The V call is TRBV3-1 (or the pseudogene TRBV3-2), the J call TRBJ2-5; D may correspond to TRBD1 or TRBD2 (5 bases each). Between the trimmed V and J ends, which lost 3 bases and 4 bases, there was a span of 15 bases. This CDR3 has 15 residues. The germline CDR1 and CDR2 sequences are LGHDT and YNNKEL (reference sequence). The CDR3 nucleotides read TGTGCCAGCAGCCAGACGGGTCAGAGGGGAGAGACCCAGTACTTC. It codes for CASSQTGQRGETQYF.

This clone appeared a single time. The V gene is TRBV6-2 or TRBV6-3, the J gene TRBJ2-1, with D possibly TRBD1 on 6 matching bases. CDR3 length: 14 residues. Germline V lookup: CDR1 MNHEY, CDR2 SVGEGT. The V end was cut by 2 bases, the J end by 7 bases, with 12 bases between. CDR3 sequence: CASSYTERGNEQFF. As DNA, the CDR3 is TGTGCCAGCAGTTACACCGAAAGGGGGAATGAGCAGTTCTTC.

The chain recombines TRBV15 with TRBJ2-5, with 11 nucleotides matching TRBD1. This CDR3 is built from 15 residues. J gave up 5 bases and V 5 bases, and 7 bases lay outside the gene matches. Per the germline V gene, CDR1 is LNHNV and CDR2 is YYDKDF (reference sequence). The CDR3 DNA follows: TGTGCCACCAGCGAAGGACAGGGGGCGAGGGAGACCCAGTACTTC. Its protein is CATSEGQGARETQYF.

CDR3 in DNA: TGTGCCAGCAGCTTAGAGGGACGGGATCAGGAGACCCAGTACTTC. Its protein product is CASSLEGRDQETQYF. V is TRBV7-6 and J is TRBJ2-5; D might be TRBD1 or TRBD2, each matching 5 bases. The CDR3 runs to 15 residues. Germline assignment: CDR1 SGHVS and CDR2 FNYEAQ. The V gene lost 1 base and the J gene lost 5 bases, with 14 bases spanning the gap.

The rearrangement links TRBV29-1 to TRBJ1-4; no firm D call. The CDR3 is 11 amino acids. Trimming pared 4 bases from V and 13 bases from J, leaving 13 bases between. Germline-derived CDR1 and CDR2 are SQVTM and ANQGSEA. This CDR3 is CSVGTPSGLFF. The DNA of the CDR3 is TGCAGCGTTGGGACCCCGAGTGGACTGTTTTTT. The full variable domain, in which reference TRBV29-1 and TRBJ1-4 provide the parts outside the CDR3, is SAVISQKPSRDICQRGTSLTIQCQVDSQVTMMFWYRQQPGQSLTLIATANQGSEATYESGFVIDKFPISRPNLTFSTLTVSNMSPEDSSIYLCSVGTPSGLFFGSGTQLSVL.

This clone came up a few times. This chain connects TRBV29-1 to TRBJ2-7; possible D gene TRBD2, 5 bases. CDR3 length: 11 residues. Trimming stripped 8 bases from V and 4 bases from J, with 12 bases between. CDR1 is SQVTM and CDR2 is ANQGSEA in the germline V gene. The CDR3 DNA is TGCAGCTTTAACGAGGGTTACGAGCAGTACTTC. Amino acids: CSFNEGYEQYF.

This chain joins TRBV24-1 and TRBJ1-5; TRBD1 matches 7 bases. Germline values: CDR1 KGHDR, CDR2 SFDVKD. The CDR3 consists of 16 residues. V shed 3 bases, J shed 4 bases, and the junction held 8 bases outside the gene matches. Here the CDR3 reads CATSDPTGTVNQPQHF. Here the CDR3 DNA reads TGTGCCACCAGTGATCCGACAGGGACGGTGAATCAGCCCCAGCATTTT.

The DNA for the CDR3 is TGTGCCAGCAGCGAGGGGTCGGGGACAGGACTAGATGGCTACACCTTC. Its translation: CASSEGSGTGLDGYTF. The V and J genes are TRBV9 and TRBJ1-2, with 8 positions matching TRBD1. V lost 3 bases to trimming and J lost 6 bases; unmatched junction nucleotides: 13. This CDR3 is built from 16 residues. Germline lookup yields CDR1 SGDLS and CDR2 YYNGEE.

The chain has TRBV7-8 and TRBJ2-3, with TRBD2 matching over 14 bases. V shed 5 bases, J shed 3 bases, and the junction held 7 bases outside the gene matches. Germline CDR1 reads SGHVS; CDR2 reads FQNEAQ. CDR3 size: 17 residues. Written as DNA, the CDR3 is TGTGCCAGCAGCCTGGGACTAGCGGGAGTGGGGACAGATACGCAGTATTTT. Protein sequence: CASSLGLAGVGTDTQYF.

This clone was counted between two and nine times. V usage is TRBV14 and J usage is TRBJ2-7; unclear D gene. The CDR3 has 14 residues. V was trimmed by 4 bases and J by 2 bases, leaving 12 bases between them. Germline CDR1 is SGHDN and CDR2 is FVKESK. The CDR3 protein is CASSLRLLPYEQYF. CDR3 in DNA: TGTGCCAGCAGCCTTCGACTCCTTCCCTACGAGCAGTACTTC.

The chain is built from TRBV28 and TRBJ2-3, with 10 bases lining up with TRBD2. Unmatched junction bases numbered 7, after V lost 9 bases and J lost 4 bases. This CDR3 has 14 residues. In germline, CDR1 is MDHEN, CDR2 SYDVKM. CDR3 DNA: TGTGCCAGTATGACTAGCGGGCCTGCAGATACGCAGTATTTT. Translation: CASMTSGPADTQYF.

The chain carries TRBV30 and TRBJ2-7; 10 nucleotides agree with TRBD2. The V segment lost 5 bases and the J segment 2 bases; nucleotides outside the gene matches: 9. The CDR3 has 15 amino acids. Germline assignment: CDR1 GTSNPN and CDR2 SVGIG (reference sequence). Here the CDR3 DNA reads TGTGCCTGGGGAGGGTGGACTAGCGGAGCCTACGAGCAGTACTTC. It translates to CAWGGWTSGAYEQYF.

This chain uses TRBV28 with TRBJ1-5; 7 nucleotides match TRBD1. Trimming removed 3 bases from V and 9 bases from J; junction bases left unmatched: 5. CDR1 and CDR2 from the germline V gene are MDHEN and SYDVKM. CDR3 length: 13 residues. The CDR3 nucleotides read TGTGCCAGCAGTTTCGACAGGGAGAGGCCCCAGCATTTT. Its protein product is CASSFDRERPQHF.

The chain employs TRBV7-2 and TRBJ2-7; D remains ambiguous. Germline loops: CDR1 SGHTA, CDR2 FQGNSA. The CDR3 has 12 amino acids. Trimming stripped 3 bases from V and 4 bases from J, with 7 bases between. In DNA, the CDR3 is TGTGCCAGCAGCTTCCCCGGATACGAGCAGTACTTC. Translating gives CASSFPGYEQYF. Together with reference TRBV7-2 and TRBJ2-7, the CDR3 gives the full variable domain: GAGVSQSPSNKVTEKGKDVELRCDPISGHTALYWYRQSLGQGLEFLIYFQGNSAPDKSGLPSDRFSAERTGGSVSTLTIQRTQQEDSAVYLCASSFPGYEQYFGPGTRLTVT.

There are a few counts of this clone. This chain joins TRBV11-2 and TRBJ2-7, with TRBD1 identical over 7 bases. CDR1 is SGHAT and CDR2 is FQNNGV in the germline V gene. After removal of 6 bases from V and 1 base from J, the junction contained 12 bases not matched to a gene. The CDR3 has 16 amino acids. The DNA for the CDR3 is TGTGCCAGCAGTCTATTCCCCGGGACAGAGTCCTACGAGCAGTACTTC. It specifies CASSLFPGTESYEQYF.

The chain employs TRBV7-2 and TRBJ2-1, with TRBD1 matching over 9 bases. The CDR3 sequence is 15 residues long. Germline CDR1 is SGHTA and CDR2 is FQGNSA. Losses at the gene ends were 5 bases for V and 1 base for J; bases not matched to a gene: 3. The CDR3 DNA follows: TGTGCCAGCAGCGGTGGGACAGGGTCCTACAATGAGCAGTTCTTC. Amino acids: CASSGGTGSYNEQFF.

This chain joins TRBV24-1 and TRBJ1-2; a weak D match, TRBD1 (6 bases). The germline gives CDR1 KGHDR, CDR2 SFDVKD. CDR3 size: 14 residues. Trimming left V 1 base short and J 2 bases short, with 7 bases between. In nucleotides, the CDR3 is TGTGCCACCAGTGATTTTGACAGGAACTATGGCTACACCTTC. Its translation is CATSDFDRNYGYTF.